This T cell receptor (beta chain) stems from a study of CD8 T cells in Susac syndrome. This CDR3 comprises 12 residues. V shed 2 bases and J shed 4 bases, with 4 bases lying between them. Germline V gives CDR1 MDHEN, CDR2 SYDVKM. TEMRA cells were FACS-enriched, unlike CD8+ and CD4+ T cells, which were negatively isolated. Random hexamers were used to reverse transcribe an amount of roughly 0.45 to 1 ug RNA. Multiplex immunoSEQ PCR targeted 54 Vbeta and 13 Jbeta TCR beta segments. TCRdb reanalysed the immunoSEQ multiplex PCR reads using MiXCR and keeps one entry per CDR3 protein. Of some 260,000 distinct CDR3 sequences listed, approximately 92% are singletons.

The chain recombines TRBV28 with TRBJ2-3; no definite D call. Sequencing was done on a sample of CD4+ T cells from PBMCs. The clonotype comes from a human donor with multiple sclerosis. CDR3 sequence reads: CASSLLADTQYF. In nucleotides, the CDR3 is TGTGCCAGCAGTTTACTCGCAGATACGCAGTATTTT.